A selection of T cell receptor beta chains follows, all from one sample in a study of blood T cell repertoires in COVID-19. TCRdb's copy holds only in-frame clones and misses some; the assay was immunoSEQ multiplex PCR. The top ten hold under 7% of the sample, which has roughly 290,000 clones, around nine tenths seen once. Sequencing was done on a sample of PBMCs or T cells enriched from blood (not recorded which). Receptors were obtained from a woman in her 40s who had recovered from COVID-19. CDR3s include the opening cysteine and the closing phenylalanine or tryptophan. A D gene is named only where the DNA matches it firmly. Expanded clones are given a class, and other clones once, few, many or no size at all.

d_call: -
j_call: TRBJ2-1
v_call: TRBV15
clone_size: -
cdr3_nt: TGTGCCACCAGCAAGCAGACACACAATGAGCAGTTCTTC
cdr3_aa: CATSKQTHNEQFF

d_call: -
j_call: TRBJ1-4
v_call: TRBV19
clone_size: -
cdr3_nt: TGTGCCAGTAGGCCTTTTCGGGGAGGCGAAAAACTGTTTTTT
cdr3_aa: CASRPFRGGEKLFF

d_call: -
j_call: TRBJ1-6
v_call: TRBV4-1
clone_size: -
cdr3_nt: TGCGCCAGCAGCCAAGATCTCCTTGGCCATTCACCCCTCCACTTT
cdr3_aa: CASSQDLLGHSPLHF

d_call: -
j_call: TRBJ1-1
v_call: TRBV7-3
clone_size: once
cdr3_nt: TGTGCCAGCAGCCAGGCAGGAGGGGTTGGCACTGAAGCTTTCTTT
cdr3_aa: CASSQAGGVGTEAFF

d_call: TRBD1
j_call: TRBJ2-1
v_call: TRBV2
clone_size: -
cdr3_nt: TGTGCCAGCAGAGGGGGCGGACTGACAGGCAATGAGCAGTTCTTC
cdr3_aa: CASRGGGLTGNEQFF

d_call: TRBD1
j_call: TRBJ1-4
v_call: TRBV28
clone_size: -
cdr3_nt: TGTGCCAGCAGTTTGCCCGGGGGACAGGGGAGGGAAAAACTGTTTTTT
cdr3_aa: CASSLPGGQGREKLFF

d_call: TRBD2
j_call: TRBJ2-1
v_call: TRBV19
clone_size: -
cdr3_nt: TGTGCCAGTAGTTTAGCGGGAGAGGGTAAGGTCGGTAAGCAGTTCTTC
cdr3_aa: CASSLAGEGKVGKQFF

d_call: -
j_call: TRBJ2-2
v_call: TRBV7-2
clone_size: -
cdr3_nt: TGTGCCAGCAGCTTAGAGTCGGTCACCGGGGAGCTGTTTTTT
cdr3_aa: CASSLESVTGELFF

d_call: -
j_call: TRBJ1-1
v_call: TRBV6-5
clone_size: -
cdr3_nt: TGTGCCAGCAGTTACTCGAGGTGGCAGGGCAGCACTGAAGCTTTCTTT
cdr3_aa: CASSYSRWQGSTEAFF

d_call: -
j_call: TRBJ1-3
v_call: TRBV4-1
clone_size: -
cdr3_nt: TGCGCCAGCAGCCAAATTCAGGTCTCTGGAAACACCATATATTTT
cdr3_aa: CASSQIQVSGNTIYF

d_call: TRBD1
j_call: TRBJ2-1
v_call: TRBV24-1
clone_size: -
cdr3_nt: TGTGCCACCAGTGATTTGCGGTCGGACAGGGTATTCGGTGAGCAGTTCTTC
cdr3_aa: CATSDLRSDRVFGEQFF

d_call: TRBD1
j_call: TRBJ2-2
v_call: TRBV6-6
clone_size: -
cdr3_nt: TGTGCCAGCTCCCTAGGGGGACAGGCTTCTCCAGGGGAGCTGTTTTTT
cdr3_aa: CASSLGGQASPGELFF

d_call: -
j_call: TRBJ1-3
v_call: TRBV2
clone_size: -
cdr3_nt: TGTGCCAGCAGAGTACAGGGAAACACCATATATTTT
cdr3_aa: CASRVQGNTIYF

d_call: -
j_call: TRBJ1-5
v_call: TRBV28
clone_size: once
cdr3_nt: TGTGCCAGCAGTTTATGGGGAGCAGGGGCGAGCAATCAGCCCCAGCATTTT
cdr3_aa: CASSLWGAGASNQPQHF

d_call: TRBD1
j_call: TRBJ1-2
v_call: TRBV29-1
clone_size: once
cdr3_nt: TGCAGCGTTATGGGACAGTCTGGCTACACCTTC
cdr3_aa: CSVMGQSGYTF

d_call: -
j_call: TRBJ2-7
v_call: TRBV7-3
clone_size: -
cdr3_nt: TGTGCCAGCAGCCCGGCTGGGGGCCAGGGGGGCGTTGTGAAGCAGTACTTC
cdr3_aa: CASSPAGGQGGVVKQYF

d_call: TRBD2
j_call: TRBJ2-1
v_call: TRBV11-2
clone_size: -
cdr3_nt: TGTGCCAGCTCCGGGACTAGCGGGAGTGGAGTGCAGTTCTTC
cdr3_aa: CASSGTSGSGVQFF

d_call: -
j_call: TRBJ1-1
v_call: TRBV9
clone_size: -
cdr3_nt: TGTGCCAGCAGCGTAGCGGGGTACACTGAAGCTTTCTTT
cdr3_aa: CASSVAGYTEAFF

d_call: TRBD1
j_call: TRBJ2-3
v_call: TRBV25-1
clone_size: -
cdr3_nt: TGTGCCAGCAGTGAATACCCGACAGGGGCCGATACGCAGTATTTT
cdr3_aa: CASSEYPTGADTQYF

d_call: TRBD1
j_call: TRBJ2-3
v_call: TRBV6-5
clone_size: -
cdr3_nt: TGTGCCAGCAAAGACAGGGGCGGGATAGATACGCAGTATTTT
cdr3_aa: CASKDRGGIDTQYF

d_call: -
j_call: TRBJ2-7
v_call: TRBV28
clone_size: -
cdr3_nt: TGTGCCAGCAGGCTACAGGGTAAGAGCTCCTACGAGCAGTACTTC
cdr3_aa: CASRLQGKSSYEQYF

d_call: -
j_call: TRBJ2-1
v_call: TRBV2
clone_size: -
cdr3_nt: TGTGCCAGCAGTGAAGCGCTTCGTACTTATGGACGACGGGGCAATGAGCAGTTCTTC
cdr3_aa: CASSEALRTYGRRGNEQFF

d_call: -
j_call: TRBJ2-3
v_call: TRBV18
clone_size: once
cdr3_nt: TGTGCCAGCTCACCAGGGGAGAGGCTTCAAGATACGCAGTATTTT
cdr3_aa: CASSPGERLQDTQYF

d_call: -
j_call: TRBJ1-4
v_call: TRBV20-1
clone_size: -
cdr3_nt: TGCAGTGCTAGTCTTGGGGTGACAGCTGATAAACTGTTTTTT
cdr3_aa: CSASLGVTADKLFF

d_call: -
j_call: TRBJ1-5
v_call: TRBV2
clone_size: -
cdr3_nt: TGTGCCAGCAGTCTTCGAGATCAGCCCCAGCATTTT
cdr3_aa: CASSLRDQPQHF

d_call: -
j_call: TRBJ1-3
v_call: TRBV19
clone_size: once
cdr3_nt: TGTGCCAGTAGTATATTATGGAGCTCTGGAAACACCATATATTTT
cdr3_aa: CASSILWSSGNTIYF

d_call: TRBD2
j_call: TRBJ2-1
v_call: TRBV28
clone_size: -
cdr3_nt: TGTGCCAGCAGTTTTCCGCTGGGGCGGGAGAGGGGTGAGCAGTTCTTC
cdr3_aa: CASSFPLGRERGEQFF

d_call: -
j_call: TRBJ1-2
v_call: TRBV7-2
clone_size: -
cdr3_nt: TGTGCCAGCAGCTTCGGGAGTGGGGATGGCTACACCTTC
cdr3_aa: CASSFGSGDGYTF

d_call: TRBD2
j_call: TRBJ2-1
v_call: TRBV19
clone_size: -
cdr3_nt: TGTGCCAGTAGTATGTATAGCGGGAGATCGGATGAGCAGTTCTTC
cdr3_aa: CASSMYSGRSDEQFF

d_call: -
j_call: TRBJ2-1
v_call: TRBV4-3
clone_size: -
cdr3_nt: TGCGCCAGCAGCCAAGATCATCACGGGTCAACCTACAATGAGCAGTTCTTC
cdr3_aa: CASSQDHHGSTYNEQFF

d_call: TRBD2
j_call: TRBJ2-7
v_call: TRBV7-2
clone_size: -
cdr3_nt: TGTGCCAGCAGCGGTCGGGACTACCCCTACGAGCAGTACTTC
cdr3_aa: CASSGRDYPYEQYF

d_call: -
j_call: TRBJ2-5
v_call: TRBV7-8
clone_size: few
cdr3_nt: TGTGCCAGCAGCCAAGGGCGGGGGCTGGAGACCCAGTACTTC
cdr3_aa: CASSQGRGLETQYF

d_call: TRBD1
j_call: TRBJ2-3
v_call: TRBV5-5
clone_size: -
cdr3_nt: TGTGCCAGCAGCTCCCAAACTATCGGGACAGGGCTTTGGGATACGCAGTATTTT
cdr3_aa: CASSSQTIGTGLWDTQYF

d_call: -
j_call: TRBJ2-1
v_call: TRBV7-9
clone_size: -
cdr3_nt: TGTGCCAGCAGCCCACACGCGGCCAATGAGCAGTTCTTC
cdr3_aa: CASSPHAANEQFF

d_call: TRBD2
j_call: TRBJ2-7
v_call: TRBV14
clone_size: -
cdr3_nt: TGTGCCAGCAGCCCAGGCACTAGCGGGTCTTCCGAGCAGTACTTC
cdr3_aa: CASSPGTSGSSEQYF

d_call: TRBD1
j_call: TRBJ1-4
v_call: TRBV28
clone_size: -
cdr3_nt: TGTGCCAGCAGTTTATTAGGAATGGACAGGGAAAAACTGTTTTTT
cdr3_aa: CASSLLGMDREKLFF

d_call: TRBD1
j_call: TRBJ2-7
v_call: TRBV7-2
clone_size: -
cdr3_nt: TGTGCCAGCAGCCCCCGGGACAGTATCTACGAGCAGTACTTC
cdr3_aa: CASSPRDSIYEQYF

d_call: -
j_call: TRBJ1-1
v_call: TRBV18
clone_size: few
cdr3_nt: TGTGCCAGCTCACCACCTCGGAACGGCGGGAACACTGAAGCTTTCTTT
cdr3_aa: CASSPPRNGGNTEAFF

d_call: -
j_call: TRBJ2-2
v_call: TRBV7-2
clone_size: once
cdr3_nt: TGTGCCAGCAGCCGTGGCGGGGCGCGAAACACCGGGGAGCTGTTTTTT
cdr3_aa: CASSRGGARNTGELFF

d_call: TRBD2
j_call: TRBJ2-3
v_call: TRBV18
clone_size: -
cdr3_nt: TGTGCCAGCTCCCTGGATAAGGGACTAGCGGGTGCAGATACGCAGTATTTT
cdr3_aa: CASSLDKGLAGADTQYF

d_call: TRBD1
j_call: TRBJ2-7
v_call: TRBV24-1
clone_size: -
cdr3_nt: TGTGCCACCAGTGACACAGGGGTATCCGAGCAGTACTTC
cdr3_aa: CATSDTGVSEQYF

d_call: TRBD1
j_call: TRBJ1-2
v_call: TRBV9
clone_size: -
cdr3_nt: TGTGCCAGCAGCGCGGGACAGGCGATCTGGAACTATGGCTACACCTTC
cdr3_aa: CASSAGQAIWNYGYTF

d_call: -
j_call: TRBJ1-1
v_call: TRBV30
clone_size: once
cdr3_nt: TGTGCCTGGAGACGAGGAGGGGCCGGAGCTTTCTTT
cdr3_aa: CAWRRGGAGAFF

d_call: -
j_call: TRBJ2-3
v_call: TRBV6-6
clone_size: -
cdr3_nt: TGTGCCAGCAGTTACTCGGGGGGTAACACAGATACGCAGTATTTT
cdr3_aa: CASSYSGGNTDTQYF

d_call: -
j_call: TRBJ1-2
v_call: TRBV25-1
clone_size: -
cdr3_nt: TGTGCCAGCAGTCCGGAGGGAAGGTTTTGGGGCTACACCTTC
cdr3_aa: CASSPEGRFWGYTF

d_call: -
j_call: TRBJ2-1
v_call: TRBV11-3
clone_size: -
cdr3_nt: TGTGCCAGCAGCTTATCACGACTAAGTGTACCATTCTTC
cdr3_aa: CASSLSRLSVPFF

d_call: -
j_call: TRBJ1-5
v_call: TRBV7-9
clone_size: -
cdr3_nt: TGTGCCAGCAGCTTCAGTACCAATCAGCCCCAGCATTTT
cdr3_aa: CASSFSTNQPQHF

d_call: -
j_call: TRBJ1-1
v_call: TRBV13
clone_size: -
cdr3_nt: TGTGCCAGCAGCTTACTGGGGGAGGGCACTGAAGCTTTCTTT
cdr3_aa: CASSLLGEGTEAFF

d_call: TRBD1
j_call: TRBJ1-1
v_call: TRBV7-2
clone_size: -
cdr3_nt: TGTGCCAGCATGAGACAGGGATTGAACACTGAAGCTTTCTTT
cdr3_aa: CASMRQGLNTEAFF

d_call: TRBD1
j_call: TRBJ2-2
v_call: TRBV25-1
clone_size: -
cdr3_nt: TGTGCCAGCAGTGAAGGGACAGGGAGGTGGCGTGGCACCGGGGAGCTGTTTTTT
cdr3_aa: CASSEGTGRWRGTGELFF

d_call: TRBD1
j_call: TRBJ1-6
v_call: TRBV3-1/TRBV3-2
clone_size: -
cdr3_nt: TGTGCCAGCAGCCAGGCCCCCAGGGGGCAGGGGGTTCAGGGGAATTCACCCCTCCACTTT
cdr3_aa: CASSQAPRGQGVQGNSPLHF

d_call: TRBD2
j_call: TRBJ2-2
v_call: TRBV18
clone_size: -
cdr3_nt: TGTGCCAGCTCACCACAGGCTAGCGGCATTAACACCGGGGAGCTGTTTTTT
cdr3_aa: CASSPQASGINTGELFF

d_call: TRBD1
j_call: TRBJ2-1
v_call: TRBV27
clone_size: -
cdr3_nt: TGTGCCAGCAGTTCCCCAAAGGGACAGGGGATAAGCTCCTACAATGAGCAGTTCTTC
cdr3_aa: CASSSPKGQGISSYNEQFF

d_call: -
j_call: TRBJ2-1
v_call: TRBV3-1/TRBV3-2
clone_size: -
cdr3_nt: TGTGCCAGCAGCCAGGGACTTGCTTCGAGCTCCTACAATGAGCAGTTCTTC
cdr3_aa: CASSQGLASSSYNEQFF